This is a list of T cell receptor beta chains from one sample in a study of lymphopenia after photon versus proton radiotherapy. Sequencing was performed with immunoSEQ multiplex PCR; in TCRdb, only in-frame clones are kept and a portion is missing. Of approximately 25,000 clones listed, roughly 85% are singletons. The specimen was peripheral blood, collected from a patient treated with proton-based radiotherapy. These receptors originate from a woman in her sixties or seventies with pancreatic cancer. CDR3s include the opening cysteine and the closing phenylalanine or tryptophan. The order of the fields is V gene, D gene, clone size, J gene, CDR3 DNA, CDR3 protein. The D gene is left open where the match is weak. Clone size is not always given. Where it is, it says once, few, many or a class for expanded clones.

TRBV27	NA	NA	TRBJ2-2	TGTGCCAGCAGCCGTCTTGCGGGGACCGGGGAGCTGTTTTTT	CASSRLAGTGELFF
TRBV15	TRBD2	NA	TRBJ2-1	TGTGCCACCAGCAGAGAAACCCTACTAGCGGGGAACAATGAGCAGTTCTTC	CATSRETLLAGNNEQFF
TRBV5-8	TRBD1	NA	TRBJ2-2	TGTGCCAGCAGCTTCGGGACAGGGGGCCGGACCGGGGAGCTGTTTTTT	CASSFGTGGRTGELFF
TRBV30	NA	NA	TRBJ1-5	TGTGCCTGGAGTGTAAACGGGCCCCAGCATTTT	CAWSVNGPQHF
TRBV5-6	NA	NA	TRBJ2-2	TGTGCCAGCACTGGGAGGGGGCGAGGGACCGGGGAGCTGTTTTTT	CASTGRGRGTGELFF
TRBV7-2	NA	NA	TRBJ1-2	TGTGCCAGCAGCAAAGGCAGATCAGCTAACTATGGCTACACCTTC	CASSKGRSANYGYTF
TRBV19	NA	NA	TRBJ1-5	TGTGCCAGTAGTAAACAAGCATATAGCAATCAGCCCCAGCATTTT	CASSKQAYSNQPQHF
TRBV7-9	TRBD2	NA	TRBJ2-3	TGTGCCAGCAGCTTGCGACTAGCGGAGAGCACAGATACGCAGTATTTT	CASSLRLAESTDTQYF
TRBV5-1	NA	NA	TRBJ1-2	TGCGCCAGCAGCGTACAGGACGGAAACTATGGCTACACCTTC	CASSVQDGNYGYTF
TRBV6-6	TRBD2	NA	TRBJ2-3	TGTGCCAGCACGGGTGGGGGGGGCACAGATACGCAGTATTTT	CASTGGGGTDTQYF
TRBV6-1	NA	NA	TRBJ1-5	TGTGCCAGCAGTGAAGTCCACGGGGTCGGCCAGCCCCAGCATTTT	CASSEVHGVGQPQHF
TRBV11-3	TRBD2	NA	TRBJ2-1	TGTGCCAGCAGCTGGAGCGGGAGGGCCCATAGCTCCTACAATGAGCAGTTCTTC	CASSWSGRAHSSYNEQFF
TRBV5-5	TRBD1	NA	TRBJ2-5	TGTGCCAGCAGCTTTGGACAGGCGGAGACCCAGTACTTC	CASSFGQAETQYF
TRBV18	NA	NA	TRBJ2-6	TGTGCCAGCTCACCAGGCGCGGTCTCTGGGGCCAACGTCCTGACTTTC	CASSPGAVSGANVLTF
TRBV19	NA	few	TRBJ1-1	TGTGCCAGTAGTACTTTTTTGGGGAGCACTGAAGCTTTCTTT	CASSTFLGSTEAFF
TRBV9	NA	NA	TRBJ1-3	TGTGCCAGCAGCGAGGGGGGACGCGGCTCTGGAAACACCATATATTTT	CASSEGGRGSGNTIYF
TRBV9	NA	NA	TRBJ2-2	TGTGCCAGCAGCGTATTTCAGGAGACCGGGGAGCTGTTTTTT	CASSVFQETGELFF
TRBV4-1	NA	NA	TRBJ1-5	TGCGCCAGCAGCCAAGATGGGGCGGGGTACAATCAGCCCCAGCATTTT	CASSQDGAGYNQPQHF
TRBV11-1	TRBD2	NA	TRBJ2-4	TGTGCCAGCAGCTTATACAGCGGGAGTACGGACATTCAGTACTTC	CASSLYSGSTDIQYF
TRBV4-1	NA	once	TRBJ2-2	TGCGCCAGCAGCCAAGGACAGGGAGGTTATAAGGCCGGGGAGCTGTTTTTT	CASSQGQGGYKAGELFF
TRBV7-2	NA	NA	TRBJ1-1	TGTGCCAGCAGCTTGGATCAGGTGAACACTGAAGCTTTCTTT	CASSLDQVNTEAFF
TRBV7-2	NA	NA	TRBJ1-2	TGTGCCAGCAGCCCAGGAGGGGGGTATGGCTACACCTTC	CASSPGGGYGYTF
TRBV13	TRBD2	NA	TRBJ2-5	TGTGCCAGCAGCTCTAGCGGGAGGGAGACCCAGTACTTC	CASSSSGRETQYF
TRBV6-5	TRBD2	NA	TRBJ2-7	TGTGCCAGCAGCTCGGGACTAGCGGGAGGATACGAGCAGTACTTC	CASSSGLAGGYEQYF
TRBV7-2	NA	NA	TRBJ2-1	TGTGCCAGCAGCCGACCGGGCGGGTATGAGCAGTTCTTC	CASSRPGGYEQFF
TRBV19	NA	NA	TRBJ2-1	TGTGCCAGTAGTATAGTTGAGGGCCGGCTTCATGAGCAGTTCTTC	CASSIVEGRLHEQFF
TRBV6-4	NA	NA	TRBJ2-1	TGTGCCAGCAGTGACGTTTATAGCTCCTACAATGAGCAGTTCTTC	CASSDVYSSYNEQFF
TRBV15	TRBD1	NA	TRBJ1-1	TGTGCCACCAGCAGAGATCTCACAGGGGGCCCGAACACTGAAGCTTTCTTT	CATSRDLTGGPNTEAFF
TRBV28	TRBD1	once	TRBJ1-2	TGTGCCAGCAGTTCGTCAGGGGGCTATGGCTACACCTTC	CASSSSGGYGYTF
TRBV27	TRBD1	NA	TRBJ2-7	TGTGCCAGCAGTCCGACAGGGGGGCCCTACGAGCAGTACTTC	CASSPTGGPYEQYF
TRBV5-4	NA	NA	TRBJ1-4	TGTGCCAGCAGCGGGGGGACAAATGAAAAACTGTTTTTT	CASSGGTNEKLFF
TRBV28	NA	NA	TRBJ1-3	TGTGCCAGCAATGTTCCCTCTGGAAACACCATATATTTT	CASNVPSGNTIYF
TRBV7-9	TRBD1	NA	TRBJ2-3	TGTGCCAGCAGCGACAGGGCAGATACGCAGTATTTT	CASSDRADTQYF
TRBV6-6	NA	NA	TRBJ2-1	TGTGCCAGCAGTTACTCGGACTCCTTCAATGAGCAGTTCTTC	CASSYSDSFNEQFF
TRBV7-2	NA	few	TRBJ2-7	TGTGCCAGCAGCTTAAGACGGGGTCAGGAGCAGTACTTC	CASSLRRGQEQYF
TRBV4-2	NA	NA	TRBJ2-3	TGTGCCAGCAGCCAAGCTGTTCCACGGGACACGCAGTATTTT	CASSQAVPRDTQYF
TRBV4-3	TRBD2	NA	TRBJ2-7	TGCGCCAGCAGCCAAGTAGCGGGGGACTCCTACGAGCAGTACTTC	CASSQVAGDSYEQYF
TRBV19	TRBD1	NA	TRBJ2-2	TGTGCCAGTAGTGGAAGACAGGGGGCTGTACTCGGCACCGGGGAGCTGTTTTTT	CASSGRQGAVLGTGELFF
TRBV4-1	NA	NA	TRBJ1-6	TGCGCCAGCAGCCAAGTCAGGGGTGGGAATTCACCCCTCCACTTT	CASSQVRGGNSPLHF
TRBV5-4	TRBD1	NA	TRBJ2-1	TGTGCCAGCAGCCCCAGGACAGGGGGTCCCTACAATGAGCAGTTCTTC	CASSPRTGGPYNEQFF
TRBV6-1	NA	NA	TRBJ2-7	TGTGCCAGCAGCGGAGGTCAATCCTACGAGCAGTACTTC	CASSGGQSYEQYF
TRBV5-1	NA	NA	TRBJ1-3	TGCGCCAGCAGCCCTTTAGCCCGGCAGACGTCTGGAAACACCATATATTTT	CASSPLARQTSGNTIYF
TRBV2	NA	NA	TRBJ1-4	TGTGCCTCCTCAGGTCCCCCGACAGGAAATGAAAAACTGTTTTTT	CASSGPPTGNEKLFF
TRBV7-3	NA	medium-sized	TRBJ1-5	TGTGCCAGCAGCTTAGGCCCGGATCAGCCCCAGCATTTT	CASSLGPDQPQHF
TRBV5-1	NA	NA	TRBJ2-2	TGCGCCAGCAGCTCGAAGATGGGGGCCGGGGAGCTGTTTTTT	CASSSKMGAGELFF
TRBV11-3	NA	NA	TRBJ2-1	TGTGCCAGCAGCTTAGGGGGGGAGGACTACAATGAGCAGTTCTTC	CASSLGGEDYNEQFF
TRBV28	NA	NA	TRBJ2-1	TGTGCCAGCAGGGGGCGGGGTGAGCAGTTCTTC	CASRGRGEQFF